The 18 T cell receptor beta chains reported below all come from one sample, sequenced in a study of cytomegalovirus exposure and HLA in healthy donors. This PCR relied on a set of 60 Vbeta primers and 13 Jbeta primers. TCRdb's copy holds only in-frame clones and misses some; the assay was immunoSEQ multiplex PCR. The sample contains around 120,000 clones, roughly two thirds of which appear only once. The sequenced sample was PBMCs. Source of these receptors: a man aged 30 to 45 in good health and CMV-seropositive.

The chain couples TRBV12-5 to TRBJ2-2; the D gene is possibly TRBD2 (5 bases). This CDR3 spans 16 amino acids. Germline-derived CDR1 and CDR2 are LGHNT and FRNRAP. Trimming removed 1 base from V and 5 bases from J, with 14 bases in between. The CDR3 loop is CASGLGERVRTGELFF. In DNA, the CDR3 is TGTGCTAGTGGTTTGGGGGAGAGGGTTAGAACCGGGGAGCTGTTTTTT.

This chain joins TRBV6-5 and TRBJ2-7; 7 bases are a match to TRBD1. Germline V gene sequence: CDR1 MNHEY, CDR2 SVGAGI. Germline trimming cut 6 bases from V and 3 bases from J; bases unmatched to any gene: 8. The CDR3 totals 14 residues. CDR3 coding DNA: TGTGCCAGCAGCCAGACAGGGTCCCTCTACGAGCAGTACTTC. Encoded protein: CASSQTGSLYEQYF.

This clone appeared a few times. The gene calls are TRBV19 and TRBJ1-5, with D possibly TRBD1 on 6 matching bases. Germline CDR1 is LNHDA and CDR2 is SQIVND (reference sequence). This CDR3 has 13 amino acids. Trimming removed 6 bases from V and 7 bases from J, with 13 bases in between. The CDR3 DNA sequence: TGTGCCAGTAGCCCACAGGGTCGGCAGCCCCAGCATTTT. Protein product: CASSPQGRQPQHF.

V is TRBV6-5 and J is TRBJ2-1, with D possibly being TRBD2 (5 bases). V shed 10 bases and J shed 8 bases, with 18 bases lying between them. Germline CDR1 MNHEY, CDR2 SVGAGI. The CDR3 totals 13 residues. DNA for the CDR3: TGTGCCACAAAGGTGTGGGGAGACCATGAGCAGTTCTTC. Amino acids: CATKVWGDHEQFF.

J is TRBJ2-1 and V is TRBV28, with 7 bases aligning to TRBD2. Germline CDR1 and CDR2: MDHEN and SYDVKM. The CDR3 loop spans 16 amino acids. V was clipped by 5 bases and J by 2 bases; unmatched bases: 9. The CDR3 sequence is CASSLAGVGPYNEQFF. CDR3 nucleotides: TGTGCCAGCAGTCTTGCGGGAGTAGGTCCCTACAATGAGCAGTTCTTC.

The V and J genes are TRBV19 and TRBJ2-5, with D perhaps matching TRBD2 (6 bases). This CDR3 is 16 amino acids long. Between the trimmed V and J ends, which lost 1 base and 2 bases, there was a span of 14 bases. Germline V gene data show CDR1 as LNHDA and CDR2 as SQIVND (reference sequence). The CDR3 nucleotides are TGTGCCAGTAGTATAGGGGTCGCTAGCGCTCAAGAGACCCAGTACTTC. Translating gives CASSIGVASAQETQYF.

This clone was recorded a few times. This rearrangement joins TRBV10-3 to TRBJ1-2, with a tentative D call TRBD1 (6 bases). The CDR3 extends over 13 amino acids. Deletions cut 4 bases from V and 8 bases from J, with 14 bases between. Germline CDR1 is ENHRY and CDR2 is SYGVKD. CDR3: CAISGNRDSGYTF. The CDR3 nucleotides read TGTGCCATCAGTGGGAACAGGGATTCCGGCTACACCTTC.

This chain links TRBV2 with TRBJ2-2; 7 positions match TRBD2. Germline CDR1 SNHLY, CDR2 FYNNEI. After removal of 8 bases from V and 1 base from J, the junction contained 4 bases not matched to a gene. The CDR3 runs to 14 residues. The chain's CDR3 is CASGSGWNTGELFF. CDR3 sequence (DNA): TGTGCCAGCGGTAGCGGGTGGAACACCGGGGAGCTGTTTTTT. The entire variable domain, with the rest obtained from reference TRBV2 and TRBJ2-2, is as follows: EPEVTQTPSHQVTQMGQEVILRCVPISNHLYFYWYRQILGQKVEFLVSFYNNEISEKSEIFDDQFSVERPDGSNFTLKIRSTKLEDSAMYFCASGSGWNTGELFFGEGSRLTVL.

The CDR3 DNA follows: TGTGCCAGCAGCCTGCTAGGGAGGGGTACCGGGGAGCTGTTTTTT. This gives the protein CASSLLGRGTGELFF. The chain recombines TRBV4-2 with TRBJ2-2; 7 bases align to TRBD2. Germline assignment: CDR1 LGHNA and CDR2 YNFKEQ. V lost 4 bases and J lost 5; bases outside the gene matches: 7. This CDR3 comprises 15 residues.

This clone was observed a few times. The V call is TRBV2, the J call TRBJ1-3; D gene uncertain. The V gene lost 4 bases and the J gene lost 7 bases, with 14 bases spanning the gap. The germline V gene encodes CDR1 SNHLY and CDR2 FYNNEI. The CDR3 covers 14 residues. DNA of the CDR3: TGTGCCAGCAGTGTAACTGGGGAGGGCAACACCATATATTTT. This encodes CASSVTGEGNTIYF. Combining the CDR3 with reference TRBV2 and TRBJ1-3 gives the whole variable domain EPEVTQTPSHQVTQMGQEVILRCVPISNHLYFYWYRQILGQKVEFLVSFYNNEISEKSEIFDDQFSVERPDGSNFTLKIRSTKLEDSAMYFCASSVTGEGNTIYFGEGSWLTVV.

This clone was counted once. The chain couples TRBV25-1 to TRBJ2-5; 9 nucleotides align to TRBD1. The CDR3 runs 17 residues. Germline loops: CDR1 MGHDK, CDR2 SYGVNS. With 3 bases clipped from V and 5 bases from J, the junction kept 13 bases outside the gene matches. The CDR3 region has the DNA TGTGCCAGCAGTGACCTCCTTGGACAGGGGAGTTTTGAGACCCAGTACTTC. This sequence encodes CASSDLLGQGSFETQYF.

The chain recombines TRBV5-4 with TRBJ2-1; 8 bases match TRBD2. The V and J ends lost 0 bases and 5 bases, in that order; junction bases with no gene match: 4. This CDR3 contains 15 residues. CDR1 is SGHNT and CDR2 is YYREEE in the germline V gene (reference sequence). The CDR3 is CASSLGREAHNEQFF. The CDR3, as DNA: TGTGCCAGCAGCTTGGGGCGGGAGGCCCACAATGAGCAGTTCTTC. Variable domain in full (rest from reference TRBV5-4 and TRBJ2-1): ETGVTQSPTHLIKTRGQQVTLRCSSQSGHNTVSWYQQALGQGPQFIFQYYREEENGRGNFPPRFSGLQFPNYSSELNVNALELDDSALYLCASSLGREAHNEQFFGPGTRLTVL.

This clone has a single count. The chain joins TRBV5-1 to TRBJ1-1, with 9 bases lining up with TRBD1. J lost 2 bases, V lost 1 base, and 9 bases had no gene match. Looked up from germline, CDR1 is SGHRS and CDR2 is YFSETQ. The CDR3 runs 17 residues. The CDR3 region is CASSLSTGGAFNTEAFF. The CDR3 DNA follows: TGCGCCAGCAGCTTGTCAACAGGGGGCGCTTTCAACACTGAAGCTTTCTTT.

The chain employs TRBV28 and TRBJ1-5, with unresolved D. Germline V gene sequence: CDR1 MDHEN, CDR2 SYDVKM. V was pared by 3 bases and J by 6 bases, with 9 bases between. The CDR3 contains 13 residues. The CDR3 loop reads CASSFTVGQPQHF. For the CDR3, the DNA is TGTGCCAGCAGTTTTACAGTGGGTCAGCCCCAGCATTTT.

The J gene is TRBJ1-2, the V gene TRBV27; 7 bases map to TRBD1. V trimming: 5 bases; J trimming: 4 bases; junction bases outside the gene matches: 10. The CDR3 is made up of 15 amino acids. The germline V gene has CDR1 MNHEY and CDR2 SMNVEV (reference sequence). As DNA, the CDR3 is TGTGCCAGCAGTCAACAGACAGGGATTGTCTATGGCTACACCTTC. Protein sequence: CASSQQTGIVYGYTF.

The chain is built from TRBV6-5 and TRBJ2-5; 7 positions agree with TRBD2. J was trimmed by 0 bases and V by 7 bases; bases with no gene match: 8. Germline CDR1 and CDR2: MNHEY and SVGAGI. The CDR3 is 15 amino acids. The CDR3 sequence: CASTIIAGDQETQYF. As DNA, the CDR3 is TGTGCCAGCACCATTATAGCGGGCGACCAAGAGACCCAGTACTTC.

The chain couples TRBV27 to TRBJ2-1; D not resolved. The germline V gene encodes CDR1 MNHEY and CDR2 SMNVEV (reference sequence). The CDR3 covers 12 residues. V was pared by 5 bases and J by 9 bases, with 11 bases between. Here the CDR3 reads CASSRNVGEQFF. CDR3 coding DNA: TGTGCCAGCAGTCGTAACGTCGGTGAGCAGTTCTTC.

This clone was counted once. V is TRBV18 and J is TRBJ2-7; D remains ambiguous. This CDR3 comprises 15 residues. Deletions cut 5 bases from V and 2 bases from J, with 16 bases between. Germline V gives CDR1 KGHSH, CDR2 LQKENI. DNA of the CDR3: TGTGCCAGCTCAGACACCCGAACGTATACCTACGAGCAGTACTTC. Protein sequence: CASSDTRTYTYEQYF. Filled out from reference TRBV18 and TRBJ2-7, the complete variable domain reads NAGVMQNPRHLVRRRGQEARLRCSPMKGHSHVYWYRQLPEEGLKFMVYLQKENIIDESGMPKERFSAEFPKEGPSILRIQQVVRGDSAAYFCASSDTRTYTYEQYFGPGTRLTVT.